Listed below are T cell receptor beta chains from one sample, sequenced in a study of graft-versus-host responses after intestinal transplantation. TCRdb keeps only in-frame clones here, not all; method: immunoSEQ multiplex PCR. This table has some 76,000 clones, about nine tenths appearing once. Their target antigens are unknown. Here the sequenced sample was unstimulated CD8+ T cells sorted from spleen or lymph node cells, taken before transplant. All receptors come from a human donor who was the organ donor for an intestinal transplant. The conserved cysteine and the conserved F or W are not part of the CDR3 here.

j_gene | v_gene | CDR3aa
TRBJ2-3 | TRBV30 | AWGASGKTDTQY
TRBJ1-1 | TRBV5-1 | ASRTSTGGTEAF
TRBJ2-7 | TRBV10-2 | ASSEVGDEQY
TRBJ1-1 | TRBV27 | ASSLGGHTEAF
TRBJ1-4 | TRBV10-3 | AISDEPPPTNEKLF
TRBJ2-1 | TRBV4-1 | ASSPLGGTGWIEQF
TRBJ2-1 | TRBV27 | ASSTGSYNEQF
TRBJ2-5 | TRBV30 | AGTGGTGFTQETQY
TRBJ1-6 | TRBV7-6 | ASSLVDDNSPLH
TRBJ2-1 | TRBV5-4 | ASSLDTFSYNEQF
TRBJ2-7 | TRBV2 | ASSEWERASGGYEQY
TRBJ1-4 | TRBV5-1 | ASSPPTNEKLF
TRBJ1-2 | TRBV18 | ASSRKQGVYGYT
TRBJ1-1 | TRBV5-1 | ASRTSQGFRAF
TRBJ1-2 | TRBV5-1 | ASSLNQTGEGNYGYT
TRBJ1-2 | TRBV10-3 | AISGVNEGRGRDGYT
TRBJ1-5 | TRBV19 | ASSIDLGRAHSNQPQH
TRBJ2-2 | TRBV10-2 | ASSESPAGGVTGELF
TRBJ1-6 | TRBV7-9 | ASSFPTDYNSPLH
TRBJ1-1 | TRBV7-9 | ASSPRGDAEAF
TRBJ1-5 | TRBV30 | AWSGENQPQH
TRBJ2-1 | TRBV6-5 | ASSLAGGPNNEQF
TRBJ2-3 | TRBV4-1 | ASSQRSPPGGDTDTQY
TRBJ2-1 | TRBV5-1 | ASSLSQGTNNEQF
TRBJ1-2 | TRBV27 | ASSSAWDRGFGYT
TRBJ2-2 | TRBV12-5 | ASGLGARRAENTGESGELF
TRBJ2-4 | TRBV29-1 | SVPGAKNIQY